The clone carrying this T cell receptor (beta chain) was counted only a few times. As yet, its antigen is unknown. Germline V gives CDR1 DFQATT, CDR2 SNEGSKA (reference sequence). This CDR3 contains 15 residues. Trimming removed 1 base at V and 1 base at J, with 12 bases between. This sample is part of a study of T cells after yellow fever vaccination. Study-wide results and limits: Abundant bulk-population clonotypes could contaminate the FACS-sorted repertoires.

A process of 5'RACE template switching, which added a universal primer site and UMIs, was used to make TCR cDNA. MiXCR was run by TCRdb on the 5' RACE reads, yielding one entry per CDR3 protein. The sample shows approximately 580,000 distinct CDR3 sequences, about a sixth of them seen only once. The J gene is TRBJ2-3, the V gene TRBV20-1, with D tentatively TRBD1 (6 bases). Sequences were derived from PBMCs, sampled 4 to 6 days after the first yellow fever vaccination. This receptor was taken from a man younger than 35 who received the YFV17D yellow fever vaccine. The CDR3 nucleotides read TGCAGTGCTAGAGTTTTTTCAGGGGGCACAGATACGCAGTATTTT. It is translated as CSARVFSGGTDTQYF.